The 28 T cell receptor beta chains below come from one sample, sequenced in a study of blood T cells in healthy people across ages (dated by TCRdb to 2014 to 2015). Library prep was done by 5' RACE. TCRdb names Illumina HiSeq 2500 as the instrument used. A second PCR of 7 to 11 cycles was run with a J-beta primer mix and a sample-barcoded 5' primer. Through fastp at Q25 and MiXCR, TCRdb rebuilt clones from the public reads, retaining in-frame beta chains. Each record represents a unique CDR3 protein, reported with the most common genes and DNA among its rows. Present in this sample are 1.5 million to 2 million distinct CDR3 sequences, 40% to 55% of which were seen just once. The ten largest clones add up to approximately 2.1% of the sample. Material: blood. These TCRs come from a woman aged 35 to 49 in good health.

The J gene is TRBJ1-2, the V gene TRBV4-1; 9 nucleotides line up with TRBD1. Germline V gives CDR1 MGHRA, CDR2 YSYEKL. The junction had 14 bases not matched to a gene; V was cut back by 0 bases and J by 6 bases. The CDR3 spans 18 residues. The CDR3 spells CASSQDSGTGFGGNGYTF. As DNA, the CDR3 is TGCGCCAGCAGCCAAGATTCCGGGACAGGGTTCGGGGGGAATGGCTACACCTTC.

As to this clonotype: A junction end diverges from the germline sequence, so it may reflect a read error. The rearrangement links TRBV2 to TRBJ2-3; D call uncertain. The CDR3 spans 13 residues. Germline-derived CDR1 and CDR2 are SNHLY and FYNNEI. The CDR3 reads CASSEAGLDAQYF. The CDR3 nucleotides read TGTGCCAGCAGTGAAGCGGGGTTAGATGCGCAGTATTTT.

The V and J genes are TRBV5-6 and TRBJ1-1; maybe TRBD1 (6 bases). V was cut by 4 bases and J by 5 bases, with 21 bases left in between. Germline assignment: CDR1 SGHDT and CDR2 YYEEEE. This CDR3 region has 16 residues. Here the CDR3 DNA reads TGTGCCAGCAGCGAGGTCAGGGGACTGACGGGGACTGAAGCTTTCTTT. Translating gives CASSEVRGLTGTEAFF.

The chain couples TRBV12-3 or TRBV12-4 to TRBJ1-5, with no clear D. The V and J ends lost 4 bases and 1 base respectively, with 5 bases between them. The CDR3 is made up of 13 amino acids. CDR3 DNA: TGTGCCAGCAGTTCGATCAGCAATCAGCCCCAGCATTTT. Translated: CASSSISNQPQHF.

The chain uses TRBV20-1 and TRBJ2-7; 10 nucleotides agree with TRBD1. Per the germline V gene, CDR1 is DFQATT and CDR2 is SNEGSKA (reference sequence). V dropped 4 bases and J dropped 3; count of bases not matched to a gene: 6. The CDR3 consists of 14 residues. The CDR3 nucleotides read TGCAGTGCTAACCCGGACAGGGGGTACTACGAGCAGTACTTC. Protein: CSANPDRGYYEQYF.

This clonotype was detected once. The genes are TRBV4-3 and TRBJ2-7, with TRBD1 identical over 7 bases. CDR1 is LGHNA and CDR2 is YSLEER in the germline V gene. The CDR3 extends over 16 amino acids. V lost 0 bases to trimming and J lost 2 bases; unmatched junction nucleotides: 7. The CDR3 bases are TGCGCCAGCAGCCAAGATTTAGGACAGGCTCCCTACGAGCAGTACTTC. Residues: CASSQDLGQAPYEQYF.

This clonotype was detected only a few times. This sequence joins TRBV28 and TRBJ2-3; 7 nucleotides match TRBD2. The germline V gene has CDR1 MDHEN and CDR2 SYDVKM. There are 13 residues in the CDR3. V gave up 4 bases and J gave up 2 bases; unmatched junction bases: 0. The CDR3 DNA reads TGTGCCAGCAGTTGGGACTACACAGATACGCAGTATTTT. Amino acids: CASSWDYTDTQYF.

The chain is built from TRBV25-1 and TRBJ2-3, with 9 bases identical to TRBD1. The CDR3 has 16 amino acids. V lost 0 bases, J lost 7 bases, and 8 bases stayed unmatched. CDR1 is MGHDK, CDR2 SYGVNS, per germline. The CDR3 DNA reads TGTGCCAGCAGTGAATATAGAACAGGGGGCGCGAATACGCAGTATTTT. It codes for CASSEYRTGGANTQYF. Looking up the rest from reference TRBV25-1 and TRBJ2-3 gives the full variable domain: EADIYQTPRYLVIGTGKKITLECSQTMGHDKMYWYQQDPGMELHLIHYSYGVNSTEKGDLSSESTVSRIRTEHFPLTLESARPSHTSQYLCASSEYRTGGANTQYFGPGTRLTVL.

The V call is TRBV20-1, the J call TRBJ1-5; the match to TRBD1 covers 7 bases. Germline CDR1 is DFQATT and CDR2 is SNEGSKA (reference sequence). V was clipped by 5 bases and J by 9 bases; unmatched bases: 13. This CDR3 has 14 residues. The CDR3 protein is CSASSRDRSPPQHF. CDR3 in DNA: TGCAGTGCTTCATCTCGGGACAGATCTCCGCCCCAGCATTTT.

The count of this clonotype is one. This rearrangement joins TRBV24-1 to TRBJ2-5, with TRBD2 matching 8 bases. Germline V gene sequence: CDR1 KGHDR, CDR2 SFDVKD. The CDR3 length is 14 residues. The ends lost 5 bases at V and 11 bases at J; junction bases unmatched: 12. The CDR3: CATSGSGVYNEQYF. The CDR3 DNA reads as TGTGCCACCAGTGGTAGCGGGGTATACAATGAGCAGTACTTC.

This clonotype turned up a few times. This chain links TRBV20-1 with TRBJ2-5; D perhaps matches TRBD1 (8 bases). This CDR3 comprises 16 residues. V lost 0 bases and J 4 bases, leaving 18 bases between the germline ends. Germline-derived CDR1 and CDR2 are DFQATT and SNEGSKA (reference sequence). The CDR3 nucleotides read TGCAGTGCTAGAGACGAATGGACAGGGAGGGGAGAGACCCAGTACTTC. It is translated as CSARDEWTGRGETQYF.

This clonotype was observed a handful of times. The chain carries TRBV12-3 or TRBV12-4 and TRBJ2-5; perhaps TRBD1 as D (6 bases). CDR3 length: 15 amino acids. V was cut by 5 bases and J by 5 bases, with 18 bases left in between. The CDR3 loop reads CASSPFRDNVETQYF. CDR3 nucleotides: TGTGCCAGCAGTCCCTTCCGGGACAACGTCGAGACCCAGTACTTC.

The chain couples TRBV7-9 to TRBJ1-6; tentative D call: TRBD1 (6 bases). CDR1 and CDR2 (germline): SEHNR, FQNEAQ (reference sequence). This CDR3 comprises 19 residues. Trimming removed 5 bases from V and 4 bases from J, with 24 bases in between. CDR3 in DNA: TGTGCCAGCAGCCTATCCAGGGGCCCGGGGCCCCCATATAATTCACCCCTCCACTTT. Amino acid sequence: CASSLSRGPGPPYNSPLHF.

This clonotype was picked up a small number of times. This sequence joins TRBV7-2 and TRBJ1-2; D is uncertain. Germline V gene data show CDR1 as SGHTA and CDR2 as FQGNSA. V lost 0 bases and J 4 bases, leaving 9 bases between the germline ends. There are 14 residues in the CDR3. CDR3: CASSLAVSIYGYTF. DNA for the CDR3: TGTGCCAGCAGCTTAGCAGTCAGCATCTATGGCTACACCTTC.

At least ten counts were recorded for this clonotype. The rearrangement uses TRBV5-5 and TRBJ1-6; 12 bases fit TRBD1. This CDR3 has 19 residues. The J segment lost 8 bases and the V segment lost 4 bases, leaving 16 bases of the junction unmatched. The germline gives CDR1 SGHKS, CDR2 YYEKEE (reference sequence). The CDR3 nucleotides read TGTGCCAGCAGCATTCACCCTTGGGGACAGGGGGCGTCGGATTCACCCCTCCACTTT. Encoded protein: CASSIHPWGQGASDSPLHF.

This chain uses TRBV6-5 with TRBJ2-7; 9 positions agree with TRBD2. The CDR3 runs 15 residues. Germline-derived CDR1 and CDR2 are MNHEY and SVGAGI. V gave up 2 bases and J gave up 4 bases; unmatched junction bases: 6. The CDR3 spells CASSYGLAGIYEQYF. Here the CDR3 DNA reads TGTGCCAGCAGTTACGGGCTAGCGGGAATATACGAGCAGTACTTC.

V usage is TRBV20-1 and J usage is TRBJ1-5, with 9 bases matching TRBD1. Germline CDR1 is DFQATT and CDR2 is SNEGSKA (reference sequence). V lost 6 bases, J lost 5 bases, and 2 bases stayed unmatched. The CDR3 contains 12 residues. The chain's CDR3 is CSATGGDQPQHF. The DNA for the CDR3 is TGCAGTGCAACAGGGGGCGATCAGCCCCAGCATTTT.

J is TRBJ1-1 and V is TRBV28; D perhaps matches TRBD1 (5 bases). The CDR3 totals 16 residues. V was pared by 5 bases and J by 4 bases, with 20 bases between. The germline V gene encodes CDR1 MDHEN and CDR2 SYDVKM. The chain's CDR3 is CASSQPPGQGGTEAFF. For the CDR3, the DNA is TGTGCCAGCAGTCAGCCCCCGGGCCAGGGTGGCACTGAAGCTTTCTTT.

The rearrangement joins TRBV12-3 or TRBV12-4 to TRBJ1-6; D call uncertain. V was cut by 1 base and J by 7 bases, with 11 bases left in between. This CDR3 is built from 15 residues. CDR3 in DNA: TGTGCCAGCAGTTTAGGGGGAGTGGGAAATTCACCCCTCCACTTT. Protein: CASSLGGVGNSPLHF.

The chain combines TRBV7-2 with TRBJ2-3, with a possible D match to TRBD2 (6 bases). V was pared by 0 bases and J by 6 bases, with 10 bases between. This CDR3 has 14 amino acids. Germline CDR1 SGHTA, CDR2 FQGNSA. In DNA form, the CDR3 reads TGTGCCAGCAGCTTAGCTAGCCGGGGGGATACGCAGTATTTT. As protein: CASSLASRGDTQYF. The full variable domain, in which reference TRBV7-2 and TRBJ2-3 provide the parts outside the CDR3, is GAGVSQSPSNKVTEKGKDVELRCDPISGHTALYWYRQSLGQGLEFLIYFQGNSAPDKSGLPSDRFSAERTGGSVSTLTIQRTQQEDSAVYLCASSLASRGDTQYFGPGTRLTVL.

The CDR3 sequence is CASSQVSGIGPSPLHF. The CDR3 nucleotides read TGTGCCAGCAGCCAAGTGTCTGGGATTGGGCCTTCACCCCTCCACTTT. The chain joins TRBV3-1 to TRBJ1-6, with D hard to call. The CDR3 spans 16 residues. From germline, CDR1 is LGHDT and CDR2 YNNKEL (reference sequence). V was trimmed by 1 base and J by 9 bases, leaving 16 bases between them.

V is TRBV7-6 and J is TRBJ2-4; maybe TRBD2 (6 bases). CDR1 and CDR2 from the germline V gene are SGHVS and FNYEAQ. Trimming removed 5 bases from V and 1 base from J, with 18 bases in between. The CDR3 is 17 residues long. DNA for the CDR3: TGTGCCAGCAGCCCCGCCGAGGGACTGGGGGCCAAAAACATTCAGTACTTC. This codes for CASSPAEGLGAKNIQYF.

The J gene is TRBJ1-2, the V gene TRBV20-1; 12 bases fit TRBD1. The V segment lost 3 bases and the J segment 7 bases; nucleotides outside the gene matches: 9. Germline lookup yields CDR1 DFQATT and CDR2 SNEGSKA (reference sequence). This CDR3 is built from 15 residues. This CDR3 reads CSASPRDRGLGGYTF. As DNA, the CDR3 is TGCAGTGCTAGCCCCAGGGACAGGGGGCTGGGTGGCTACACCTTC.

Many counts were recorded for this clonotype. This sequence joins TRBV5-1 and TRBJ2-5; 8 nucleotides line up with TRBD2. The CDR3 loop spans 14 amino acids. Per germline, CDR1 SGHRS and CDR2 YFSETQ. V was clipped by 2 bases and J by 3 bases; unmatched bases: 3. This CDR3 is CASSFAGGKETQYF. CDR3 DNA: TGCGCCAGCAGCTTTGCGGGAGGAAAAGAGACCCAGTACTTC. Looking up the rest from reference TRBV5-1 and TRBJ2-5 gives the full variable domain: KAGVTQTPRYLIKTRGQQVTLSCSPISGHRSVSWYQQTPGQGLQFLFEYFSETQRNKGNFPGRFSGRQFSNSRSEMNVSTLELGDSALYLCASSFAGGKETQYFGPGTRLLVL.

The rearrangement uses TRBV25-1 and TRBJ1-2, with D possibly matching TRBD1 (5 bases). From germline, CDR1 is MGHDK and CDR2 SYGVNS. The CDR3 consists of 12 residues. Deletions cut 6 bases from V and 8 bases from J, with 13 bases between. The DNA for the CDR3 is TGTGCCAGCAGGCGAGGACATTCCGGCTACACCTTC. Its translation is CASRRGHSGYTF.

V is TRBV21-1 and J is TRBJ1-5. TRBV21-1 is termed a pseudogene. This CDR3 has 14 residues. This chain's CDR3 is CASSKPSVGQPQHF. In DNA, the CDR3 is TGTGCCAGCAGCAAGCCTTCGGTGGGTCAGCCCCAGCATTTT.

The chain's CDR3 is CSVEGVVETQYF. The CDR3, as DNA: TGCAGCGTTGAAGGGGTTGTAGAGACCCAGTACTTC. This chain links TRBV29-1 with TRBJ2-5, with D hard to call. Between the trimmed V and J ends, which lost 1 base and 4 bases, there was a span of 7 bases. The CDR3 has 12 residues. From germline, CDR1 is SQVTM and CDR2 ANQGSEA.

This clonotype was counted only a few times. The chain has TRBV7-9 and TRBJ2-7; D is perhaps TRBD1 (6 bases). Germline loops: CDR1 SEHNR, CDR2 FQNEAQ (reference sequence). This CDR3 comprises 16 residues. V was pared by 5 bases and J by 3 bases, with 20 bases between. The CDR3 spells CASSPLFRVQGYEQYF. CDR3 DNA sequence: TGTGCCAGCAGCCCCCTTTTTAGGGTACAGGGCTACGAGCAGTACTTC.